The 25 T cell receptor beta chains in this list originate from one sample, sequenced in a study of patients with pleural tuberculosis. TCRdb re-derived calls from the reads in MiXCR, one entry per CDR3 protein. The data hold around 50,000 distinct CDR3 sequences, with 6% to 8% observed a single time. Receptors originate from a human donor with pleural tuberculosis.

The chain joins TRBV29-1 to TRBJ1-4; D is possibly TRBD1 (6 bases). Trimming pared 7 bases from V and 2 bases from J, leaving 11 bases between. This CDR3 region has 13 residues. The germline V gene has CDR1 SQVTM and CDR2 ANQGSEA. In DNA form, the CDR3 reads TGCAGCGCCGGGACACTTACTAATGAAAAACTGTTTTTT. This encodes CSAGTLTNEKLFF.

Comments on this clonotype: A single base separates this from a much larger clone, so it may be a read error. The chain has TRBV27 and TRBJ1-2, with 7 bases matching TRBD1. The CDR3 sequence is 13 residues long. In germline, CDR1 is MNHEY, CDR2 SMNVEV (reference sequence). Losses at the gene ends were 2 bases for V and 8 bases for J; bases not matched to a gene: 5. The CDR3 DNA sequence: TGTGCCAGCAGTTTAGCAGGGGGTTGGGGCTACACCTTC. This sequence encodes CASSLAGGWGYTF.

This clonotype was recorded many times. The genes are TRBV28 and TRBJ2-7; D is uncertain. Germline values: CDR1 MDHEN, CDR2 SYDVKM. Trimming took off 8 bases at V and 4 bases at J, with 6 bases between the two ends. The CDR3 runs 10 residues. The CDR3 reads CASGRYEQYF. CDR3 DNA: TGTGCCAGCGGACGTTACGAGCAGTACTTC.

This clonotype came up many times. The genes are TRBV5-1 and TRBJ1-2; D uncertain. The germline CDR1 and CDR2 sequences are SGHRS and YFSETQ. This CDR3 is built from 14 residues. Trimming left V 1 base short and J 0 bases short, with 7 bases between. CDR3 residues: CASSLSLSNYGYTF. CDR3 nucleotides: TGCGCCAGCAGCTTGTCCCTCTCTAACTATGGCTACACCTTC.

The sample holds many counts of this clonotype. The chain has TRBV15 and TRBJ2-7; 7 nucleotides agree with TRBD2. The J segment lost 7 bases and the V segment lost 1 base, leaving 7 bases of the junction unmatched. The germline V gene encodes CDR1 LNHNV and CDR2 YYDKDF (reference sequence). The CDR3 spans 14 residues. CDR3 in DNA: TGTGCCACCAGCAGAGGGGACTACCTTAGAGAGCAGTACTTC. Its translation is CATSRGDYLREQYF.

There are many counts of this clonotype. The V gene is TRBV20-1, the J gene TRBJ2-2; a weak D match, TRBD2 (5 bases). Per germline, CDR1 DFQATT and CDR2 SNEGSKA (reference sequence). The V end was cut by 1 base, the J end by 4 bases, with 10 bases between. The CDR3 has 14 residues. CDR3 protein: CSARVARGTGELFF. CDR3 in DNA: TGCAGTGCTAGAGTTGCTCGGGGCACCGGGGAGCTGTTTTTT.

This clonotype was detected ten times or more. The chain joins TRBV19 to TRBJ1-4; D unresolved. This CDR3 contains 14 residues. Germline values: CDR1 LNHDA, CDR2 SQIVND (reference sequence). The V end was cut by 7 bases, the J end by 4 bases, with 13 bases between. In DNA form, the CDR3 reads TGTGCCAGTATGGCCCCCGGGCTTAATGAAAAACTGTTTTTT. This encodes CASMAPGLNEKLFF.

This clonotype was found many times. Here the CDR3 reads CASSSRVKQFF. CDR3 nucleotides: TGTGCCAGCAGTTCCAGGGTCAAGCAGTTCTTC. V usage is TRBV28 and J usage is TRBJ2-1, with D possibly matching TRBD1 (5 bases). Trimming took off 4 bases at V and 11 bases at J, with 9 bases between the two ends. CDR3 size: 11 residues. CDR1 is MDHEN, CDR2 SYDVKM, per germline.

This clonotype showed up just a few times. The rearrangement uses TRBV19 and TRBJ2-1; D perhaps matches TRBD1 (5 bases). Germline V gene lookup returns CDR1 LNHDA and CDR2 SQIVND (reference sequence). V lost 0 bases and J lost 11, with 14 bases in between. This CDR3 has 14 amino acids. Written as DNA, the CDR3 is TGTGCCAGTAGTATAGAGGCAGGGTTAAGGCAGCAGTTCTTC. Translating it yields CASSIEAGLRQQFF. Complete variable domain (other parts from reference TRBV19 and TRBJ2-1): DGGITQSPKYLFRKEGQNVTLSCEQNLNHDAMYWYRQDPGQGLRLIYYSQIVNDFQKGDIAEGYSVSREKKESFPLTVTSAQKNPTAFYLCASSIEAGLRQQFFGPGTRLTVL.

This clonotype was recorded at least ten times. The chain couples TRBV27 to TRBJ1-2; possibly TRBD1 for D (5 bases). Germline CDR1 and CDR2: MNHEY and SMNVEV (reference sequence). The V end lost 6 bases, the J end lost 4 bases, and 15 bases lay between the germline ends. The CDR3 contains 14 residues. DNA of the CDR3: TGTGCCAGCAGACCACCACAGGTGTCCTATGGCTACACCTTC. Protein: CASRPPQVSYGYTF.

Points on this clonotype: Just one base apart from a much larger clone, this may be a read error. The chain has TRBV28 and TRBJ2-5; 10 bases map to TRBD1. With 4 bases clipped from V and 7 bases from J, the junction kept 9 bases outside the gene matches. The CDR3 spans 15 residues. Germline CDR1 MDHEN, CDR2 SYDVKM. CDR3 loop: CASSSSQDRGRTQYF. The CDR3 DNA sequence: TGTGCCAGCAGTTCCTCCCAGGACAGGGGGAGGACCCAGTACTTC.

This clonotype has at least ten counts. The V and J genes are TRBV12-3 or TRBV12-4 and TRBJ2-2; D is unresolved. The CDR3 totals 11 residues. The ends were cut back, 6 bases at V and 5 bases at J, with 4 bases in the middle. This CDR3 is CASSGTGELFF. CDR3 DNA: TGTGCCAGCAGCGGGACCGGGGAGCTGTTTTTT.

In its sample, this clonotype was seen many times. V and J are TRBV11-1 and TRBJ1-1; D uncertain. The V gene lost 1 base and the J gene lost 4 bases, with 16 bases spanning the gap. The CDR3 runs 16 residues. Germline V gene lookup returns CDR1 SGHAT and CDR2 FQDESV (reference sequence). CDR3 nucleotide sequence: TGTGCCAGCAGCTTAGGGGCCTGGGTGGTAAGCACTGAAGCTTTCTTT. This translates into CASSLGAWVVSTEAFF.

This clonotype was detected ten times or more. This sequence joins TRBV20-1 and TRBJ2-1, with 9 bases fitting TRBD2. The CDR3 spans 17 residues. Trimming cost V 0 bases and J 1 base; bases outside gene matches: 7. Germline-derived CDR1 and CDR2 are DFQATT and SNEGSKA (reference sequence). CDR3: CSARDLSSGDSYNEQFF. DNA for the CDR3: TGCAGTGCTAGAGATCTCTCTAGCGGGGATTCCTACAATGAGCAGTTCTTC.

This clonotype was found many times. The J gene is TRBJ1-1, the V gene TRBV11-2, with a possible D match to TRBD1 (6 bases). The length of the CDR3 is 14 residues. Trimming cost V 6 bases and J 5 bases, with 16 bases left between them. The germline CDR1 and CDR2 sequences are SGHAT and FQNNGV. The CDR3 DNA follows: TGTGCCAGCAGGTCCGGGGGCTCGGGGACTGAAGCTTTCTTT. It codes for CASRSGGSGTEAFF.

There are many counts of this clonotype. The chain links TRBV11-2 to TRBJ2-1, with TRBD2 as a possible D gene (5 bases). Germline CDR1 and CDR2: SGHAT and FQNNGV. Trimming took 0 bases from V and 0 from J, leaving 12 bases between them. The CDR3 loop spans 17 amino acids. The CDR3 loop is CASSLEGRTYSYNEQFF. DNA for the CDR3: TGTGCCAGCAGCTTAGAAGGGCGGACTTACTCCTACAATGAGCAGTTCTTC.

About this clonotype: This could be a read error, since a much larger clone is one nucleotide away. The chain carries TRBV28 and TRBJ2-1, with D possibly TRBD2 on 5 matching bases. Germline CDR1 and CDR2: MDHEN and SYDVKM. The CDR3 length is 13 residues. CDR3 DNA: TGTGCCAGCAGTTTATTCGGAGGTAATGAGCAGTCCTTC. Residues: CASSLFGGNEQSF. Filled out from reference TRBV28 and TRBJ2-1, the complete variable domain reads DVKVTQSSRYLVKRTGEKVFLECVQDMDHENMFWYRQDPGLGLRLIYFSYDVKMKEKGDIPEGYSVSREKKERFSLILESASTNQTSMYLCASSLFGGNEQSFGPGTRLTVL.

This clonotype was found many times. The rearrangement joins TRBV6-2 or TRBV6-3 to TRBJ2-1; D not certain. From germline, CDR1 is MNHEY and CDR2 SVGEGT. Trimming pared 4 bases from V and 6 bases from J, leaving 7 bases between. CDR3 length: 12 amino acids. The CDR3 DNA reads as TGTGCCAGCAGTTCCAATCTCAATGAGCAGTTCTTC. Translated: CASSSNLNEQFF.

This clonotype was found many times. The chain carries TRBV12-3 or TRBV12-4 and TRBJ1-2, with 9 bases lining up with TRBD1. This CDR3 region has 17 residues. The V gene end was trimmed by 3 bases and the J gene end by 8 bases; junction bases not matched to a gene: 16. DNA of the CDR3: TGTGCCAGCAGTTTGTTAACCGGGACAGGGTTGAGCGGGGGCTACACCTTC. Residues: CASSLLTGTGLSGGYTF.

This clonotype was detected only a few times. The J gene is TRBJ2-1, the V gene TRBV19; D not resolved. The V and J ends lost 4 bases and 0 bases respectively, with 7 bases between them. This CDR3 has 14 residues. CDR1 is LNHDA, CDR2 SQIVND, per germline (reference sequence). The CDR3 region is CASSTVVSYNEQFF. DNA for the CDR3: TGTGCCAGTAGTACCGTGGTCTCCTACAATGAGCAGTTCTTC.

This clonotype was counted ten times or more. The chain links TRBV6-2 or TRBV6-3 to TRBJ1-1; maybe TRBD1 (6 bases). This CDR3 spans 16 amino acids. Germline lookup yields CDR1 MNHEY and CDR2 SVGEGT. V was shortened by 2 bases and J by 0 bases, with 13 bases between the two germline ends. CDR3 nucleotides: TGTGCCAGCAGTTACCTTGCGGGACACTTGAACACTGAAGCTTTCTTT. Its translation is CASSYLAGHLNTEAFF.

This clonotype was seen only a few times. The chain combines TRBV11-2 with TRBJ2-4, with a tentative D call TRBD1 (7 bases). Trimming took 4 bases from V and 7 from J, leaving 11 bases between them. Germline V gene sequence: CDR1 SGHAT, CDR2 FQNNGV. The CDR3 spans 13 residues. The CDR3, as DNA: TGTGCCAGCAGCTGGGAGGACAGGAACATTCAGTACTTC. It translates to CASSWEDRNIQYF.

The sample holds many counts of this clonotype. The rearrangement uses TRBV6-1 and TRBJ2-7, with TRBD1 matching 10 bases. CDR1 and CDR2 (germline): MNHNS, SASEGT. After removal of 6 bases from V and 3 bases from J, the junction contained 5 bases not matched to a gene. The CDR3 runs to 14 residues. CDR3 sequence reads: CASRPTGGHYEQYF. The CDR3 DNA reads as TGTGCCAGCAGACCGACAGGGGGCCACTACGAGCAGTACTTC.

This clonotype was counted at least ten times. This chain uses TRBV12-3 or TRBV12-4 with TRBJ2-1; 14 nucleotides align to TRBD2. With V trimmed by 8 bases and J by 8 bases, 8 bases remained unmatched. The length of the CDR3 is 15 residues. The CDR3 protein is CASALGLAGVDEQFF. CDR3 DNA sequence: TGTGCCAGCGCTTTGGGACTAGCGGGAGTGGATGAGCAGTTCTTC.

This clonotype has ten or more counts. This sequence joins TRBV15 and TRBJ2-5; possible D gene TRBD1, 6 bases. Trimming removed 4 bases from V and 5 bases from J, with 14 bases in between. The CDR3 loop spans 14 amino acids. Germline CDR1 reads LNHNV; CDR2 reads YYDKDF (reference sequence). CDR3 residues: CATSTGQRSETQYF. The DNA for the CDR3 is TGTGCCACCAGCACCGGACAGAGATCCGAGACCCAGTACTTC.